Below are 6 T cell receptor beta chains sequenced from a single sample in a study of blood T cell repertoires in COVID-19. TCRdb's copy holds only in-frame clones and misses some; the assay was immunoSEQ multiplex PCR. Of about 270,000 clones in the sample, just under 90% were seen once. The sequenced sample was PBMCs or T cells enriched from blood (not recorded which). The receptor set was obtained from a woman aged 55-75 years who had recovered from COVID-19.

The gene calls are TRBV28 and TRBJ2-7, with 10 positions matching TRBD1. Germline CDR1 is MDHEN and CDR2 is SYDVKM. This CDR3 region has 15 residues. The junction had 6 bases not matched to a gene; V was cut back by 5 bases and J by 2 bases. The CDR3 loop is CASSMPGQGPYEQYF. DNA for the CDR3: TGTGCCAGCAGTATGCCGGGACAGGGGCCCTACGAGCAGTACTTC.

The genes are TRBV5-1 and TRBJ2-1, with 8 bases aligning to TRBD2. The CDR3 is 15 amino acids. Trimming removed 0 bases from V and 4 bases from J; junction bases left unmatched: 3. The germline V gene encodes CDR1 SGHRS and CDR2 YFSETQ. The CDR3 spells CASSLASGRYNEQFF. In nucleotides, the CDR3 is TGCGCCAGCAGCTTGGCCAGCGGGAGATACAATGAGCAGTTCTTC.

The chain has TRBV9 and TRBJ1-2; D gene ambiguous. V was cut by 0 bases and J by 2 bases, with 11 bases left in between. CDR3 length equals 15 residues. Germline loops: CDR1 SGDLS, CDR2 YYNGEE. CDR3 region: CASSVDREGNYGYTF. CDR3 sequence (DNA): TGTGCCAGCAGCGTAGATCGAGAGGGAAACTATGGCTACACCTTC.

The rearrangement joins TRBV29-1 to TRBJ1-1; perhaps TRBD1 as D (5 bases). The V end was cut by 4 bases, the J end by 4 bases, with 10 bases between. Germline loops: CDR1 SQVTM, CDR2 ANQGSEA. The CDR3 is made up of 12 amino acids. The CDR3: CSVAGPVTEAFF. In DNA, the CDR3 is TGCAGCGTTGCAGGGCCGGTCACTGAAGCTTTCTTT. Full variable domain (rest looked up from reference TRBV29-1 and TRBJ1-1): SAVISQKPSRDICQRGTSLTIQCQVDSQVTMMFWYRQQPGQSLTLIATANQGSEATYESGFVIDKFPISRPNLTFSTLTVSNMSPEDSSIYLCSVAGPVTEAFFGQGTRLTVV.

The chain is built from TRBV2 and TRBJ1-2; the D is unclear. Trimming took 5 bases from V and 12 from J, leaving 16 bases between them. The CDR3 runs 12 residues. In germline, CDR1 is SNHLY, CDR2 FYNNEI. The CDR3 protein is CASSTRGDLDTF. CDR3 nucleotide sequence: TGTGCCAGCAGTACCCGTGGCGACTTGGACACCTTC.

CDR3 nucleotide sequence: TGTGCCAGCAGCCCCCGGACAGGAGGGTATAATTCACCCCTCCACTTT. It specifies CASSPRTGGYNSPLHF. The chain is built from TRBV9 and TRBJ1-6; 7 bases are a match to TRBD1. The V segment lost 4 bases and the J segment 4 bases; nucleotides outside the gene matches: 8. Germline V gene data show CDR1 as SGDLS and CDR2 as YYNGEE. The CDR3 is 16 residues long. Using reference TRBV9 and TRBJ1-6 for the parts outside the CDR3, the full variable domain is DSGVTQTPKHLITATGQRVTLRCSPRSGDLSVYWYQQSLDQGLQFLIQYYNGEERAKGNILERFSAQQFPDLHSELNLSSLELGDSALYFCASSPRTGGYNSPLHFGNGTRLTVT.